The clone carrying this T cell receptor (beta chain) was seen a few times. Antigen: not known. The CDR3 contains 14 residues. V lost 3 bases, J lost 5 bases, and 11 bases lay in between. The germline CDR1 and CDR2 sequences are SGHRS and YFSETQ. The sample belongs to a study of identical twins. Study-level findings and limits: Fewer insertions marked abundant cord blood beta clonotypes; young adult naive trended weakly, memory not at all.

Carrying unique molecular identifiers, the cDNA also gained a universal primer site through template switching. TCRdb passed the 5' RACE reads through MiXCR, listing each CDR3 protein once. The table includes about 530,000 distinct CDR3 sequences, 15% detected once. The donor group consisted entirely of healthy Caucasians. These records were also assigned to another study, of yellow fever vaccine responses in identical twins. This second study notes: On the reported evidence, twins' vaccine T cell responses seemed partly convergent and partly personalized.

The V and J genes are TRBV5-1 and TRBJ2-2, with D hard to call. Source material: CD4+ T cells sorted from blood. The clonotype comes from a woman aged 18 to 35 in good health. CDR3 loop: CASSSWSGTGELFF. As DNA, the CDR3 is TGCGCCAGCAGCTCCTGGAGTGGAACCGGGGAGCTGTTTTTT.